This entry lists 17 T cell receptor beta chains sequenced from one sample in a study of cytomegalovirus exposure and HLA in healthy donors. The PCR ran on 60 Vbeta and 13 Jbeta primers. Method: immunoSEQ multiplex PCR; TCRdb's copy keeps in-frame clones and lacks some. The table records 90,000 or so clones, roughly four fifths of them present only once. The sample was PBMCs. All receptors derive from a man over 45 in good health and CMV-seronegative.

J is TRBJ1-3 and V is TRBV4-2, with D unresolved. V lost 0 bases to trimming and J lost 2 bases, with 11 bases between them. Germline assignment: CDR1 LGHNA and CDR2 YNFKEQ. The CDR3 is 16 residues long. CDR3 region: CASSQDAGTPGNTIYF. CDR3 nucleotides: TGTGCCAGCAGCCAAGATGCGGGAACTCCTGGAAACACCATATATTTT.

The genes are TRBV11-2 and TRBJ1-2; D ambiguous. The length of the CDR3 is 11 residues. V was clipped by 5 bases and J by 7 bases, with 8 bases between them. Germline CDR1 reads SGHAT; CDR2 reads FQNNGV. The CDR3, as DNA: TGTGCCAGCAGCCATACTGGTGGCTACACCTTC. The encoded protein is CASSHTGGYTF.

The V call is TRBV5-5, the J call TRBJ2-7; the match to TRBD1 covers 12 bases. The CDR3 has 18 residues. Germline V gene sequence: CDR1 SGHKS, CDR2 YYEKEE (reference sequence). The junction had 10 bases not matched to a gene; V was cut back by 0 bases and J by 3 bases. CDR3 loop: CASSLVGRDRGPDYEQYF. The CDR3 DNA reads as TGTGCCAGCAGCTTGGTGGGTAGGGACAGGGGGCCTGACTACGAGCAGTACTTC.

The chain links TRBV5-1 to TRBJ2-6, with TRBD1 matching over 7 bases. Unmatched junction bases numbered 7, after V lost 4 bases and J lost 0 bases. The CDR3 is made up of 17 amino acids. Germline V gene sequence: CDR1 SGHRS, CDR2 YFSETQ. CDR3 bases: TGCGCCAGCAGCCCCCGAGACAGGGTCTCTGGGGCCAACGTCCTGACTTTC. Translated: CASSPRDRVSGANVLTF.

This sequence joins TRBV6-5 and TRBJ1-4; possibly TRBD1 for D (5 bases). The V gene's germline CDR1 is MNHEY and CDR2 SVGAGI. Trimming shortened V by 5 bases and J by 3 bases, and 13 bases separated the two germline ends. The CDR3 has 15 amino acids. The CDR3 reads CASSNYRKPNEKLFF. The CDR3 DNA is TGTGCCAGCAGTAACTACAGGAAGCCTAATGAAAAACTGTTTTTT.

CDR3 nucleotide sequence: TGTGCCACCAGCAGAGTGAGGGAGAAGGATGGCGAGCAGTACTTC. It specifies CATSRVREKDGEQYF. This sequence joins TRBV15 and TRBJ2-7, with a possible D match to TRBD2 (5 bases). The V end lost 1 base, the J end lost 6 bases, and 16 bases lay between the germline ends. Germline CDR1 and CDR2: LNHNV and YYDKDF (reference sequence). This CDR3 spans 15 amino acids.

This clone has a single count. The V call is TRBV28, the J call TRBJ2-3; D may be TRBD2 (5 bases). Germline V gene lookup returns CDR1 MDHEN and CDR2 SYDVKM. The CDR3 totals 15 residues. Trimming shortened V by 8 bases and J by 0 bases, and 15 bases separated the two germline ends. The CDR3 DNA follows: TGTGCCAGCCGCCTGGGAGTGTTTAGCACAGATACGCAGTATTTT. Protein: CASRLGVFSTDTQYF.

V is TRBV7-3 and J is TRBJ2-1; the match to TRBD2 covers 10 bases. CDR1 is SGHTA, CDR2 FQGTGA, per germline. V gave up 5 bases and J gave up 7 bases; unmatched junction bases: 8. The CDR3 length is 15 residues. The CDR3 DNA is TGTGCCAGCAGCCCAGCGGGAGGGCCGGGTAATGAGCAGTTCTTC. Its protein is CASSPAGGPGNEQFF. Complete variable domain (other parts from reference TRBV7-3 and TRBJ2-1): GAGVSQTPSNKVTEKGKYVELRCDPISGHTALYWYRQSLGQGPEFLIYFQGTGAADDSGLPNDRFFAVRPEGSVSTLKIQRTERGDSAVYLCASSPAGGPGNEQFFGPGTRLTVL.

In its sample, this clone was seen a few times. The V and J genes are TRBV5-1 and TRBJ2-7; 8 bases map to TRBD2. Trimming at V came to 4 bases and at J to 3 bases, leaving 15 bases not matched to a gene. The CDR3 is 17 amino acids. CDR1 is SGHRS and CDR2 is YFSETQ in the germline V gene. CDR3 loop: CASSAGGTGGRLYEQYF. The CDR3 DNA reads as TGCGCCAGCAGCGCCGGGGGGACTGGCGGGAGGCTCTACGAGCAGTACTTC.

CDR3: CASSPLGQGRSYNEQFF. The CDR3 nucleotides are TGTGCCAGCAGCCCACTGGGACAGGGACGCTCCTACAATGAGCAGTTCTTC. V is TRBV14 and J is TRBJ2-1; 9 bases align to TRBD1. Germline CDR1 SGHDN, CDR2 FVKESK. Trimming cost V 4 bases and J 0 bases; bases outside gene matches: 7. The CDR3 is 17 residues long.

The J gene is TRBJ2-3, the V gene TRBV18; 7 positions agree with TRBD2. The germline V gene has CDR1 KGHSH and CDR2 LQKENI. The CDR3 covers 16 residues. With 3 bases clipped from V and 0 bases from J, the junction kept 6 bases outside the gene matches. The CDR3 spells CASSPTGLTSTDTQYF. The CDR3 DNA is TGTGCCAGCTCACCGACGGGACTAACTAGCACAGATACGCAGTATTTT.

The gene calls are TRBV6-6 and TRBJ2-7; TRBD2 matches 8 bases. Germline-derived CDR1 and CDR2 are MNHNY and SVGAGI (reference sequence). The CDR3 covers 15 residues. V shed 6 bases and J 0 bases; nucleotides not matched to a gene: 7. CDR3 loop: CASRTGGDGSYEQYF. The CDR3 nucleotides are TGTGCCAGCAGGACGGGGGGGGACGGCTCCTACGAGCAGTACTTC.

The J gene is TRBJ2-5, the V gene TRBV9, with D possibly TRBD1 on 5 matching bases. The CDR3 is 15 amino acids. V was trimmed by 0 bases and J by 0 bases, leaving 9 bases between them. Germline loops: CDR1 SGDLS, CDR2 YYNGEE. The CDR3 region is CASSVDAGYQETQYF. The CDR3 DNA reads TGTGCCAGCAGCGTAGATGCAGGGTACCAAGAGACCCAGTACTTC.

The chain couples TRBV7-9 to TRBJ1-2; no firm D call. Germline V gives CDR1 SEHNR, CDR2 FQNEAQ (reference sequence). The V end lost 3 bases, the J end lost 3 bases, and 14 bases lay between the germline ends. The CDR3 runs 15 residues. Here the CDR3 DNA reads TGTGCCAGCAGCTTCGTCGGGGTAGAGGACTATGGCTACACCTTC. Translated, it gives CASSFVGVEDYGYTF.

The rearrangement links TRBV4-2 to TRBJ1-4, with 7 positions matching TRBD1. V lost 0 bases and J lost 4; bases outside the gene matches: 2. Germline V CDR1 and CDR2: LGHNA, YNFKEQ. The CDR3 runs 15 residues. CDR3 sequence reads: CASSQDGQVNEKLFF. Here the CDR3 DNA reads TGTGCCAGCAGCCAAGACGGACAGGTTAATGAAAAACTGTTTTTT.

V is TRBV5-1 and J is TRBJ1-1; TRBD1 might be the D (6 bases). V lost 3 bases and J 1 base, leaving 10 bases between the germline ends. The germline gives CDR1 SGHRS, CDR2 YFSETQ. CDR3 size: 14 residues. CDR3 in DNA: TGCGCCAGCAGCTCGGACAGCTCGAACACTGAAGCTTTCTTT. It translates to CASSSDSSNTEAFF.

The V call is TRBV13, the J call TRBJ2-1, with 12 bases aligning to TRBD1. The CDR3 is 16 residues long. The V gene's germline CDR1 is PRHDT and CDR2 FYEKMQ (reference sequence). The junction had 5 bases not matched to a gene; V was cut back by 5 bases and J by 3 bases. CDR3 nucleotides: TGTGCCAGCAGCCAGGGACAGGGGGCAATCTACAATGAGCAGTTCTTC. Encoded protein: CASSQGQGAIYNEQFF.